The clone carrying this T cell receptor beta chain has only one observation. Its antigen is currently unknown. Patients with stable or active relapsing-remitting disease, all of them treatment-naive, made up the multiple sclerosis controls. This specimen belongs to a study of CD8 T cells in Susac syndrome. This CDR3 spans 17 amino acids. Germline V gene sequence: CDR1 MNHEY, CDR2 SVGEGT. V dropped 2 bases and J dropped 0 bases, with 14 bases sitting between them. Study findings and constraints: A relatively small number of individuals underwent TCR sequencing and HLA analysis.

When the RNA was reverse transcribed, random hexamers were used with an input of roughly 0.5 to 1 ug. An immunoSEQ multiplex PCR generated amplified TCR beta CDR3 products spanning 54 Vbeta and 13 Jbeta. TCRdb reprocessed the immunoSEQ multiplex PCR reads via MiXCR and lists one record per CDR3 protein. Altogether about 300,000 distinct CDR3 sequences are present, about 89% being singletons, with the ten largest covering 0.18%. The source is a human donor with multiple sclerosis. The source material was CD8+ T cells from PBMCs. The chain employs TRBV6-2 or TRBV6-3 and TRBJ2-1, with D possibly being TRBD2 (5 bases). The CDR3 DNA sequence: TGTGCCAGCAGTTACAGCCTCAGTGGGAGCTCCTACAATGAGCAGTTCTTC. Amino acid sequence: CASSYSLSGSSYNEQFF.